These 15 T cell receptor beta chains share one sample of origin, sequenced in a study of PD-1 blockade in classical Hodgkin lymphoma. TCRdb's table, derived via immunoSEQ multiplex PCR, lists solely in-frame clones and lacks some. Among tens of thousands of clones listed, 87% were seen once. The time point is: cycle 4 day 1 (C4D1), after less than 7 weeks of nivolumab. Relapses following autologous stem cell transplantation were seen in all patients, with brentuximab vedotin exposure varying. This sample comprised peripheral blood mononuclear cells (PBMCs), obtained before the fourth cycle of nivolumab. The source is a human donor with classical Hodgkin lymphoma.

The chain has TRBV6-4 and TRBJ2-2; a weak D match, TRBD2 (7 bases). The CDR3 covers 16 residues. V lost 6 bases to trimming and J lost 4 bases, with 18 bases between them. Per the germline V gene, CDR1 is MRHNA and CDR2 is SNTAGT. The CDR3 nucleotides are TGTGCCAGCAGCCCCGTAGGGGGGGGCCCCACCGGGGAGCTGTTTTTT. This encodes CASSPVGGGPTGELFF.

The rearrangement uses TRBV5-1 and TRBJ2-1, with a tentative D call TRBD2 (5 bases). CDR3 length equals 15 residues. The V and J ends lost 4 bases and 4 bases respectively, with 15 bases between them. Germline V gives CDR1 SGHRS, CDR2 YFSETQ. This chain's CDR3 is CASSRDSPGYNEQFF. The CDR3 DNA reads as TGCGCCAGCAGCCGGGATTCCCCGGGATACAATGAGCAGTTCTTC.

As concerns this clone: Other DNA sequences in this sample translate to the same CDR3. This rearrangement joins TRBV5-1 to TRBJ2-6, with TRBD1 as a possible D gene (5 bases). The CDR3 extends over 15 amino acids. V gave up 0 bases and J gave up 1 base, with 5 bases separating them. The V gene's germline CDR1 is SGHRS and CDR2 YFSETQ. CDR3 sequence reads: CASSLEGSGANVLTF. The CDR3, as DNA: TGCGCCAGCAGCTTGGAGGGGTCTGGGGCCAACGTCCTGACTTTC.

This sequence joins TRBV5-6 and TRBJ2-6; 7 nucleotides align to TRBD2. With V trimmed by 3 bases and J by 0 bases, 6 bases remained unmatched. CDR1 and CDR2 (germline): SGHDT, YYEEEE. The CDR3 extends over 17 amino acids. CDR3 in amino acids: CASSSAGVGSGANVLTF. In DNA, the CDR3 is TGTGCCAGCAGCTCGGCGGGGGTTGGCTCTGGGGCCAACGTCCTGACTTTC. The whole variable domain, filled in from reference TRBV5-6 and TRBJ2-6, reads DAGVTQSPTHLIKTRGQQVTLRCSPKSGHDTVSWYQQALGQGPQFIFQYYEEEERQRGNFPDRFSGHQFPNYSSELNVNALLLGDSALYLCASSSAGVGSGANVLTFGAGSRLTVL.

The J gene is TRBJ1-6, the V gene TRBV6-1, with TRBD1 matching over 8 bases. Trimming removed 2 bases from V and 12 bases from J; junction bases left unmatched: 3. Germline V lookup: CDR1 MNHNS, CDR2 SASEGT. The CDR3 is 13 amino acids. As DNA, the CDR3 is TGTGCCAGCAGTGAACAGGGGGCCGGACCCCTCCACTTT. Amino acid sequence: CASSEQGAGPLHF.

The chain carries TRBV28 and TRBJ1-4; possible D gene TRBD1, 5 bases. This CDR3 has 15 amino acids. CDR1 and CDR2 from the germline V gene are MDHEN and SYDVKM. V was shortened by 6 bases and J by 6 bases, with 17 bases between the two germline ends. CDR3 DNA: TGTGCCAGCAGACTCGCGGGAGCAGGGTATGAAAAACTGTTTTTT. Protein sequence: CASRLAGAGYEKLFF. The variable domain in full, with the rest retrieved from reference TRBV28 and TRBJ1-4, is DVKVTQSSRYLVKRTGEKVFLECVQDMDHENMFWYRQDPGLGLRLIYFSYDVKMKEKGDIPEGYSVSREKKERFSLILESASTNQTSMYLCASRLAGAGYEKLFFGSGTQLSVL.

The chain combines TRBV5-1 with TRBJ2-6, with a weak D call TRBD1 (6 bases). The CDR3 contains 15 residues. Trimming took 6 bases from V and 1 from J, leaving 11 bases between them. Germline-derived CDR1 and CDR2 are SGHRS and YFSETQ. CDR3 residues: CASNQGPSGANVLTF. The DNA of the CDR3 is TGCGCCAGCAACCAGGGGCCGTCTGGGGCCAACGTCCTGACTTTC.

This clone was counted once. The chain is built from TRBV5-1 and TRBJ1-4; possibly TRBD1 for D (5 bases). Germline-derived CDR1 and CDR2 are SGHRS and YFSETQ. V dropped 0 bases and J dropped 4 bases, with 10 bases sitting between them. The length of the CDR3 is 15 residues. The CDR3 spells CASSLEGAVNEKLFF. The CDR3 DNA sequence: TGCGCCAGCAGCTTGGAAGGGGCGGTTAATGAAAAACTGTTTTTT.

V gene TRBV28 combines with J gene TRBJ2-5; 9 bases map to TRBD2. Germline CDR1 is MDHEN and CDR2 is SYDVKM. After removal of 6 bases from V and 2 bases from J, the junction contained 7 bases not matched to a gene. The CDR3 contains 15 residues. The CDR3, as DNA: TGTGCCAGCAGCTTAGCGGGGGCCGGACAAGAGACCCAGTACTTC. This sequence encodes CASSLAGAGQETQYF.

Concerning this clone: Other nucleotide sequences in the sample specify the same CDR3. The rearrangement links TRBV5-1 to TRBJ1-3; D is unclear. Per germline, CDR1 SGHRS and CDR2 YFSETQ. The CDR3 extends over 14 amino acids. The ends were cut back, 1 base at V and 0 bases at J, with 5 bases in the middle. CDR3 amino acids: CASSLLGSGNTIYF. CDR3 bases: TGCGCCAGCAGCTTGCTGGGCTCTGGAAACACCATATATTTT.

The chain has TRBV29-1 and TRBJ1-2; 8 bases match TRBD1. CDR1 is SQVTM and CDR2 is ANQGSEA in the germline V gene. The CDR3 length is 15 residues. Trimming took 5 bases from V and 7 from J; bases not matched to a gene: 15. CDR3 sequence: CSVSAGTGDRPGYTF. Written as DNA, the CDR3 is TGCAGCGTTTCCGCCGGGACAGGAGACCGACCTGGCTACACCTTC.

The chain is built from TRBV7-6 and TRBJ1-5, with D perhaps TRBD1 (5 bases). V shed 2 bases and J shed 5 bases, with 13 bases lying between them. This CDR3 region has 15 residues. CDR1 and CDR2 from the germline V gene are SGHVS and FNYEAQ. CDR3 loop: CASSLRGAEDQPQHF. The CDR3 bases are TGTGCCAGCAGCTTACGTGGGGCAGAAGATCAGCCCCAGCATTTT.

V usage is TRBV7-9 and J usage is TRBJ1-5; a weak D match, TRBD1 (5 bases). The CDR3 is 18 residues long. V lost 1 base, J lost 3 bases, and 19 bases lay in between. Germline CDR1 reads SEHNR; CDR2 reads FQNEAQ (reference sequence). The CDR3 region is CASSLGGWSSPFNQPQHF. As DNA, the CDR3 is TGTGCCAGCAGCTTAGGGGGGTGGAGCAGCCCTTTCAATCAGCCCCAGCATTTT.

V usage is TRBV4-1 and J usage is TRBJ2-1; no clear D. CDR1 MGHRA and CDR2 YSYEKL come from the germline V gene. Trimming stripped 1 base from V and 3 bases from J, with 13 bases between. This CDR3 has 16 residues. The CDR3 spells CASSQVGRILYNEQFF. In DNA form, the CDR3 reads TGCGCCAGCAGCCAAGTCGGGCGTATTCTCTACAATGAGCAGTTCTTC.

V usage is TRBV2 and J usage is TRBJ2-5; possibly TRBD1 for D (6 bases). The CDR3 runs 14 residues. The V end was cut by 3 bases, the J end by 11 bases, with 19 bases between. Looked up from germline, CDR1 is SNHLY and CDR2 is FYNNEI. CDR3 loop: CASSERGQKGLQYF. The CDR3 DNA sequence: TGTGCCAGCAGTGAGCGCGGACAGAAGGGTTTGCAGTACTTC.